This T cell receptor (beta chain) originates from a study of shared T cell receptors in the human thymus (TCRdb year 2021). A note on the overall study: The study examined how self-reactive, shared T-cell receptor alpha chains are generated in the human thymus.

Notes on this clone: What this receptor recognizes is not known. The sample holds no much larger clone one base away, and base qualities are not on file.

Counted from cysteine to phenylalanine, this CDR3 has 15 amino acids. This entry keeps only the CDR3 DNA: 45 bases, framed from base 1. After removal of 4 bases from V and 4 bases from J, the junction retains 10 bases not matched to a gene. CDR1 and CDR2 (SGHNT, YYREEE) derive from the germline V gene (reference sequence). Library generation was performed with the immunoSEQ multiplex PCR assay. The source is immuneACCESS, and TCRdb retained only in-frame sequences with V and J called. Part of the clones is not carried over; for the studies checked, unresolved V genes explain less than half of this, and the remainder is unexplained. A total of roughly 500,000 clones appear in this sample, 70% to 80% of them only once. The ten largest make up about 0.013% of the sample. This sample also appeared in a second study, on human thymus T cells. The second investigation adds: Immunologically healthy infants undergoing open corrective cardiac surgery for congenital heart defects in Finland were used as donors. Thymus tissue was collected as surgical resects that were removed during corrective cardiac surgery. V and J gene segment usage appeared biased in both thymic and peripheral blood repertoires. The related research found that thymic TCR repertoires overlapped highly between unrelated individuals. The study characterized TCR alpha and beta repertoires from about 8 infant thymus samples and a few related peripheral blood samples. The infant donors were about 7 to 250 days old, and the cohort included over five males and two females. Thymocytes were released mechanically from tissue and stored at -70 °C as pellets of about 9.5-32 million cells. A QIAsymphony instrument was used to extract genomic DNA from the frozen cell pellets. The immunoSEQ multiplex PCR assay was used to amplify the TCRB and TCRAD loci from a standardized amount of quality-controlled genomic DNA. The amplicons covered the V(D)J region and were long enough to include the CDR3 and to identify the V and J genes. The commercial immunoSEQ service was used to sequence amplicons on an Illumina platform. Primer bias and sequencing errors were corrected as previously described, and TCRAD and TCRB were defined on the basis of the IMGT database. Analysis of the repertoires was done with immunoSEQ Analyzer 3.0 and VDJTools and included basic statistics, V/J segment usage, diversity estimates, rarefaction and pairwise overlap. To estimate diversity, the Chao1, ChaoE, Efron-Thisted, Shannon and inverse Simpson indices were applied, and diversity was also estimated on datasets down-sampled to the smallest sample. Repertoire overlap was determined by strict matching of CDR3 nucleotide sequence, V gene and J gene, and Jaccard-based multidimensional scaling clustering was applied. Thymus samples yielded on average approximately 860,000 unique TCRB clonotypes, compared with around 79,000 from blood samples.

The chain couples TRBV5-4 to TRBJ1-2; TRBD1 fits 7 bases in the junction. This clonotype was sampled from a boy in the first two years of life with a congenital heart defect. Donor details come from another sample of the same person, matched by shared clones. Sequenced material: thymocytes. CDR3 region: CASSNRQGRGYGYTF. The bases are TGTGCCAGCAGCAACAGACAGGGTCGGGGCTATGGCTACACCTTC.